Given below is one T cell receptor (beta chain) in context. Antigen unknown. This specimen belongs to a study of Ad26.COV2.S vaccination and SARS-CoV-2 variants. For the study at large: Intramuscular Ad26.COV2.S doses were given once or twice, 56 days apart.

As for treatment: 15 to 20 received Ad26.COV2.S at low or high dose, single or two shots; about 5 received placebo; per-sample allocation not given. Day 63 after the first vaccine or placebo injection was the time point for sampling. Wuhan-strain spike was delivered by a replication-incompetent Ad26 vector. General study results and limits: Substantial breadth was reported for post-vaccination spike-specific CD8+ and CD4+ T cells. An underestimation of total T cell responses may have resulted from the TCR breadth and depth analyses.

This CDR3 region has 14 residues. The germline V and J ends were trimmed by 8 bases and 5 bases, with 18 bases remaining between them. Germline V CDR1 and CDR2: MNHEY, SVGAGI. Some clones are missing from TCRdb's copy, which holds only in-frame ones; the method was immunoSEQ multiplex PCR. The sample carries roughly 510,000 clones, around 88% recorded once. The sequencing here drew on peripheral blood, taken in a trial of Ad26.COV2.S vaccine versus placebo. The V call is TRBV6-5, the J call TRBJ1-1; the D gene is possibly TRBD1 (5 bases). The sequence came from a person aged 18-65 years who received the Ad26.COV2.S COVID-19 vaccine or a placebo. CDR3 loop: CASPSPGVGTEAFF. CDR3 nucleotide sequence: TGTGCCAGCCCTAGCCCGGGGGTTGGTACTGAAGCTTTCTTT.